This TCR beta chain was identified during a study of CD8 T cells in Susac syndrome. On the study more broadly: When blood was drawn, the patients with Susac syndrome were therapy-naive, on corticosteroids, or on intravenous immunoglobulin alone.

Reverse transcription of about 0.5 to 1 ug RNA used random hexamers. TCR beta CDR3 was amplified by immunoSEQ covering 54 Vbeta and 13 Jbeta. From the immunoSEQ multiplex PCR reads, TCRdb called clonotypes with MiXCR, one entry per CDR3 protein. Of around 81,000 distinct CDR3 sequences in the sample, 94% are singletons; the top ten hold about 0.99%. The length of the CDR3 is 16 residues. From germline, CDR1 is MDHEN and CDR2 SYDVKM. V shed 4 bases and J 0 bases; nucleotides not matched to a gene: 2. The sequence was obtained from a human donor with Susac syndrome. J is TRBJ2-2 and V is TRBV28; TRBD1 matches 10 bases. Sequenced sample: CD8+ T cells from PBMCs. CDR3 sequence reads: CASSWGTGANTGELFF. The CDR3 bases are TGTGCCAGCAGTTGGGGGACAGGGGCGAACACCGGGGAGCTGTTTTTT.